This TCR beta chain was observed in a study of blood T cells in healthy people across ages. The study recruited healthy Caucasian donors from Russia who were aged roughly 6 to 90. A J-beta primer mix and a sample-barcoded 5' primer were used in a second PCR of roughly 6 to 11 cycles. Each cDNA molecule was tagged by a template-switch adaptor with 12 random nucleotides. Via MiXCR, TCRdb re-called the 5' RACE reads, giving one row per CDR3 protein. This table has 850,000 to 1,100,000 distinct CDR3 sequences, more than 30% appearing once. The specimen was blood. The TCR was taken from a young man in good health.

The CDR3: CASSQSGPAGVVEKLFF. In nucleotides, the CDR3 is TGCGCCAGCAGCCAAAGCGGCCCGGCAGGGGTGGTTGAAAAACTGTTTTTT. The chain links TRBV4-1 to TRBJ1-4, with a possible D match to TRBD1 (6 bases). Trimming shortened V by 2 bases and J by 7 bases, and 20 bases separated the two germline ends. CDR1 is MGHRA and CDR2 is YSYEKL in the germline V gene. The CDR3 runs to 17 residues.